This T cell receptor (beta chain) was obtained from a study of shared clonotypes between healthy human individuals. Partitioning of CD4+ cells yielded a CD45RA+ naive subset and a CD45RA-negative memory subset. The V and J ends lost 2 bases and 0 bases respectively, with 11 bases between them. Germline-derived CDR1 and CDR2 are KGHSH and LQKENI. The CDR3 is 16 residues long. It was across several immunoSEQ plates that each subset's genomic DNA was evenly split. This table comes from immunoSEQ multiplex PCR, and its TCRdb copy is limited to in-frame clones, with some not included. The repertoire includes 950,000 to 1,300,000 clones, more than 60% of them detected once, and over 1.3% sits in the top ten. As for this clone: Its antigen is not known.

Findings of the study overall: Around 5.4% of naive CD4 clonotypes were common to a handful of donors. Larger estimated richness was generally recorded for naive subsets relative to memory subsets.

The sequencing sample was made of memory CD4+ T cells sorted from blood. The subset denotes: CD45RA-negative fraction. The receptor's source is a man between 18 and 29 years old in good health. The rearrangement links TRBV18 to TRBJ1-5; D remains ambiguous. The CDR3 loop is CASSPEVGYSNQPQHF. The CDR3 nucleotides are TGTGCCAGCTCACCAGAAGTGGGCTATAGCAATCAGCCCCAGCATTTT.